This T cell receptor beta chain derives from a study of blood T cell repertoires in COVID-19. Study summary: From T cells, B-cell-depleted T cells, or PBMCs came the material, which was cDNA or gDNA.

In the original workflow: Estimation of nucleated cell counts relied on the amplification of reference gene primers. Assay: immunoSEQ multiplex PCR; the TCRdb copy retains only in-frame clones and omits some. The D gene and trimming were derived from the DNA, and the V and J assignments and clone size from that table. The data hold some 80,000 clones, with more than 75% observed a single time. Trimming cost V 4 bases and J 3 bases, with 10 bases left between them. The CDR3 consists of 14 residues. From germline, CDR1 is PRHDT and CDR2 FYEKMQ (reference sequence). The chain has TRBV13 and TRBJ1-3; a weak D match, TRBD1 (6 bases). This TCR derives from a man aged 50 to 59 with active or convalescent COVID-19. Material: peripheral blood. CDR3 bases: TGTGCCAGCAGCTCCAGGGGAAGTGGAAACACCATATATTTT. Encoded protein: CASSSRGSGNTIYF. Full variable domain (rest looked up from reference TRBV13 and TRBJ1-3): AAGVIQSPRHLIKEKRETATLKCYPIPRHDTVYWYQQGPGQDPQFLISFYEKMQSDKGSIPDRFSAQQFSDYHSELNMSSLELGDSALYFCASSSRGSGNTIYFGEGSWLTVV.